This entry concerns a single T cell receptor (beta chain). The donor cohort consisted entirely of Caucasian adults residing in Nashville, Tennessee. This sample was taken from a study of shared clonotypes between healthy human individuals. V shed 2 bases and J 8 bases; nucleotides not matched to a gene: 5. In germline, CDR1 is SNHLY, CDR2 FYNNEI. The CDR3 covers 14 residues. The data were produced by immunoSEQ multiplex PCR, yet TCRdb's version contains in-frame clones alone and is incomplete. This table has about 680,000 clones, around 72% appearing once. Sequenced input: memory CD4+ T cells sorted from blood. Subset in this sample: CD45RA-negative fraction. The TCR comes from a woman aged 25 to 45 in good health. V gene TRBV2 combines with J gene TRBJ1-2; 10 bases are shared with TRBD1. The chain's CDR3 is CASSERETGGGYTF. DNA for the CDR3: TGTGCCAGCAGTGAAAGGGAGACAGGGGGCGGCTACACCTTC.